What follows describes a single TCR beta chain. The antigen is not known. These data come from a study of cytomegalovirus exposure and HLA in healthy donors. Overall study findings and caveats: Association of 16,951 TCR beta sequences with HLA alleles was found at 0.05 false discovery rate in a later analysis. Rarity held for most TCR sequences, but there were some public TCRs that occurred in many donors. One later analysis reportedly identified an Asian-associated ancestry cluster that showed fewer N-insertions than the roughly 600-donor mean.

The study ran its PCR with 60 Vbeta and 13 Jbeta primers. Only in-frame clones appear in the TCRdb table, and some are missing; sequencing was by immunoSEQ multiplex PCR. Of 120,000 or so clones listed, roughly 69% are singletons. Input material: PBMCs. This TCR derives from a woman between 40 and 55 years old in good health and CMV-seropositive.

The CDR3 region is CATSRDFRATNEKLFF. As DNA, the CDR3 is TGTGCCACCAGCAGAGATTTCCGTGCAACTAATGAAAAACTGTTTTTT. The chain uses TRBV15 and TRBJ1-4; D is undetermined. The CDR3 length is 16 residues. Germline CDR1 and CDR2: LNHNV and YYDKDF (reference sequence). V lost 0 bases and J lost 0, with 8 bases in between. Filled out from reference TRBV15 and TRBJ1-4, the complete variable domain reads DAMVIQNPRYQVTQFGKPVTLSCSQTLNHNVMYWYQQKSSQAPKLLFHYYDKDFNNEADTPDNFQSRRPNTSFCFLDIRSPGLGDTAMYLCATSRDFRATNEKLFFGSGTQLSVL.